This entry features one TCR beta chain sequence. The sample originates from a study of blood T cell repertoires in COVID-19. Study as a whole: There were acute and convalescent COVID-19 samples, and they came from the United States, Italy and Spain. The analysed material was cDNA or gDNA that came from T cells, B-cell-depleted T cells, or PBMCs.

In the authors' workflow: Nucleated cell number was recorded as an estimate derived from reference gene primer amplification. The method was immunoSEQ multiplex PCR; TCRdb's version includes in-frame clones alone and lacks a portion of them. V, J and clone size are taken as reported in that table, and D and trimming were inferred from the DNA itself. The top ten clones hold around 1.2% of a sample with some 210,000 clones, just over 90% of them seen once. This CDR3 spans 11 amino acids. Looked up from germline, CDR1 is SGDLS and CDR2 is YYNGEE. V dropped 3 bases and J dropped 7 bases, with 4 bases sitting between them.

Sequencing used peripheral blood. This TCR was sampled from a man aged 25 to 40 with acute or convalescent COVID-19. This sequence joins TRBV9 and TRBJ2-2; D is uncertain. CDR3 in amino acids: CASSESGELFF. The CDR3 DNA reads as TGTGCCAGCAGCGAGAGCGGGGAGCTGTTTTTT. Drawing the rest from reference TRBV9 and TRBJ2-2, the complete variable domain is DSGVTQTPKHLITATGQRVTLRCSPRSGDLSVYWYQQSLDQGLQFLIQYYNGEERAKGNILERFSAQQFPDLHSELNLSSLELGDSALYFCASSESGELFFGEGSRLTVL.